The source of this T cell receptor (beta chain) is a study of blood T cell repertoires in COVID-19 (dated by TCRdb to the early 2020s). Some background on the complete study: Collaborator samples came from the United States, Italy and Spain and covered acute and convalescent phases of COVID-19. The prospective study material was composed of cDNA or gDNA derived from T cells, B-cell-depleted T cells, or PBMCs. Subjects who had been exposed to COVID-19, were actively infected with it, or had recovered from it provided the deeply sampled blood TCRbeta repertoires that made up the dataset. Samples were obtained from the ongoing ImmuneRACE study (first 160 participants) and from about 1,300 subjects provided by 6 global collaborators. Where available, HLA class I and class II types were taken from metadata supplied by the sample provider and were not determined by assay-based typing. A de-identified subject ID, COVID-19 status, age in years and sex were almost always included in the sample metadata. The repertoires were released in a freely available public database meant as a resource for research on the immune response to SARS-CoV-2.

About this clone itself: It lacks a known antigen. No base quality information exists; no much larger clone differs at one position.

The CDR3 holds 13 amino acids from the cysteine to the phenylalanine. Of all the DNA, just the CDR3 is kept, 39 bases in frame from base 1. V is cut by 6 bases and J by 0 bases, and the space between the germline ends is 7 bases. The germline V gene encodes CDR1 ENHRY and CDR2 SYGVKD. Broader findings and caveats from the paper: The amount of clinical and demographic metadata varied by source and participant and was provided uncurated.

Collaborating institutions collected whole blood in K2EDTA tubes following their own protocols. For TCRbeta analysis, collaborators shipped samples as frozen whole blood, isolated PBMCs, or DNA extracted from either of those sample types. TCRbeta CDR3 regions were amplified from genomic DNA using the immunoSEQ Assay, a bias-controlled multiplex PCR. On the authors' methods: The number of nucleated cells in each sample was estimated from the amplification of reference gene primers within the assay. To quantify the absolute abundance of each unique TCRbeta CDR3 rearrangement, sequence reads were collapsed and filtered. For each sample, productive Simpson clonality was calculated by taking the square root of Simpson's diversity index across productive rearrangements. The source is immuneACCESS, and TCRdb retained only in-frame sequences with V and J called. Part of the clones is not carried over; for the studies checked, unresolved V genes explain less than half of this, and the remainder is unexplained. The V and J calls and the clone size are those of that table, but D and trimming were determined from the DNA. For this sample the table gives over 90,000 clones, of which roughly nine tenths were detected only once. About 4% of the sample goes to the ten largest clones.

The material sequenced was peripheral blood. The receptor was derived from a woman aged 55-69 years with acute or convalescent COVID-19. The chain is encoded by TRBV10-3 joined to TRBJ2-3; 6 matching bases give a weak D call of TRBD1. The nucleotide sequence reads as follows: TGTGCCATCAGGGACAGAAGCACAGATACGCAGTATTTT. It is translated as CAIRDRSTDTQYF.